The entry below describes one T cell receptor (beta chain). Its antigen is not identified. Time point meaning: peripheral blood 6 weeks after treatment start. Pretreatment and on-treatment blood mononuclear cell samples were taken, totaling between 1 and 8 time points per patient. Germline CDR1 is KGHSH and CDR2 is LQKENI. The length of the CDR3 is 14 residues. The V gene lost 3 bases and the J gene lost 3 bases, with 9 bases spanning the gap. This sample is part of a study of PD-L1 blockade in urothelial cancer. Study-wide results and caveats: Pretreatment clonality of the blood TCR repertoire below the median was predictive of superior survival.

Each PCR had synthetic TCR analog templates added to it as a spike-in. TCRdb keeps only in-frame clones here, not all; method: immunoSEQ multiplex PCR. The sample holds about 120,000 clones, 86% seen once. The receptor was derived from a man aged 45-65 years with urothelial cancer. The sample consisted of PBMCs, taken around atezolizumab (anti-PD-L1) treatment. The chain links TRBV18 to TRBJ1-5; no clear D gene. CDR3 in amino acids: CASSPAVVNQPQHF. Here the CDR3 DNA reads TGTGCCAGCTCACCGGCAGTTGTCAATCAGCCCCAGCATTTT.